This T cell receptor (beta chain) was profiled in a study of Graves' ophthalmopathy and Graves' hyperthyroidism. Researchers took RNA transcripts and amplified TCR beta CDR3 regions from them. RT-PCR in the first round used HTBI primers; a second-round multiplex PCR followed. MiXCR was run by TCRdb on the multiplex PCR reads, yielding one entry per CDR3 protein. The sample contains 500,000 to 700,000 distinct CDR3 sequences, over 20% of which appear only once. The ends lost 4 bases at V and 0 bases at J; junction bases unmatched: 8. The CDR3 has 18 residues. Germline CDR1 reads MNHEY; CDR2 reads SVGEGT. New diagnoses, under 2 months' duration, and ages 18 to 65 characterized the hyperthyroidism patients. General study results and limits: As the model predicted ophthalmopathy progression, it achieved a sensitivity of 65% to 71% and a specificity of 72.22%. Most expanded clonotypes from thyroid (those above 0.001 frequency) were also found in blood.

Regarding this clonotype: Its matching antigen is unknown.

The rearrangement joins TRBV6-2 or TRBV6-3 to TRBJ2-2; 10 bases align to TRBD2. The clonotype originates from a young woman with stable Graves' hyperthyroidism. Some clones in this sample may be carry-over from other donors' samples. Source material: peripheral blood. CDR3 amino acids: CASSSLPGLATNTGELFF. CDR3 coding DNA: TGTGCCAGCAGTTCATTACCGGGACTAGCGACGAACACCGGGGAGCTGTTTTTT.